This T cell receptor (beta chain) was obtained from a study of control samples from healthy donors and cancer patients (dated by TCRdb to 2020 to 2022). Between the V and J ends, shortened by 0 bases and 7 bases respectively, the junction contains 12 bases. CDR1 and CDR2, looked up from the germline V gene (reference sequence), are PRHDT and FYEKMQ. The CDR3, from cysteine to phenylalanine, totals 14 residues. The entry retains the CDR3 DNA only, 42 bases that are in frame from base 1. A word on this clone: It has no known antigen specificity.

Library creation used the immunoSEQ multiplex PCR assay. TCRdb mirrors the immuneACCESS table, restricted to in-frame sequences. Some clones are absent from its copies; in checked studies, under half trace to an unresolved V gene, and the reason for the others is unknown. The sample's records list roughly 190,000 clones. About 2.2% of the sample belongs to the ten largest clones. This TCR was sampled from a woman aged 25-40 years in good health. Sequencing used blood. The chain is made from TRBV13 and TRBJ1-2; TRBD1 is perhaps the D gene, given 6 matching bases. The DNA sequence is TGTGCCAGCAGCTTAGGAGGGCAGGGGCCTGGCTACACCTTC. It specifies CASSLGGQGPGYTF.